The 6 T cell receptor beta chains reported below all come from one sample, sequenced in a study of response to subunit inactivated influenza vaccine. TCRdb re-analysed the RT-PCR reads in MiXCR, keeping a single row per CDR3 protein. The repertoire holds hundreds of thousands of distinct CDR3 sequences, around 8% seen once, with 10% to 15% in the top ten. This specimen was PBMCs from blood, taken less than 30 months after vaccination. These receptor sequences come from a man aged 50 to 75 who received an inactivated influenza vaccine.

The chain links TRBV3-1 to TRBJ2-3; 10 bases agree with TRBD1. Germline V gives CDR1 LGHDT, CDR2 YNNKEL (reference sequence). The CDR3 loop spans 15 amino acids. Unmatched junction bases numbered 6, after V lost 4 bases and J lost 5 bases. CDR3 DNA sequence: TGTGCCAGCAGCCCAGGGACAGGGGTGAAAGATACGCAGTATTTT. Its translation is CASSPGTGVKDTQYF.

The chain recombines TRBV7-8 with TRBJ1-1; 7 bases agree with TRBD1. The CDR3 consists of 15 residues. Germline V gene sequence: CDR1 SGHVS, CDR2 FQNEAQ. The V segment lost 5 bases and the J segment 4 bases; nucleotides outside the gene matches: 10. Here the CDR3 DNA reads TGTGCCAGCAGCCTACAAGAAGACAGGGTCACTGAAGCTTTCTTT. Its protein is CASSLQEDRVTEAFF.

The V call is TRBV7-9, the J call TRBJ2-3, with D possibly being TRBD2 (6 bases). Trimming left V 3 bases short and J 2 bases short, with 12 bases between. Germline V gives CDR1 SEHNR, CDR2 FQNEAQ (reference sequence). The CDR3 has 15 amino acids. CDR3 residues: CASSLEGLSTDTQYF. CDR3 DNA: TGTGCCAGCAGCTTGGAGGGACTCTCCACAGATACGCAGTATTTT.

At least ten counts were recorded for this clonotype. The rearrangement joins TRBV12-3 or TRBV12-4 to TRBJ1-1; D unclear. CDR3 size: 13 residues. The V end lost 5 bases, the J end lost 5 bases, and 12 bases lay between the germline ends. The CDR3 coding sequence is TGTGCCAGCAGTCCACGACTCGGGACTGAAGCTTTCTTT. As protein: CASSPRLGTEAFF.

This clonotype was seen more than once but under ten times. This chain's CDR3 is CASSTASGSGFYEQYF. The CDR3 DNA is TGTGCCAGCAGCACCGCTAGCGGGAGTGGGTTCTACGAGCAGTACTTC. The chain recombines TRBV9 with TRBJ2-7; 10 nucleotides line up with TRBD2. This CDR3 contains 16 residues. The junction had 10 bases not matched to a gene; V was cut back by 4 bases and J by 3 bases. CDR1 and CDR2 (germline): SGDLS, YYNGEE.

This clonotype was found many times. This chain links TRBV20-1 with TRBJ2-7, with 9 bases aligning to TRBD2. The CDR3 spans 15 residues. Germline trimming cut 0 bases from V and 3 bases from J; bases unmatched to any gene: 6. Germline CDR1 DFQATT, CDR2 SNEGSKA (reference sequence). This CDR3 reads CSARDLSGSHYEQYF. The CDR3 DNA reads TGCAGTGCTAGAGATCTTAGCGGGAGCCACTACGAGCAGTACTTC.